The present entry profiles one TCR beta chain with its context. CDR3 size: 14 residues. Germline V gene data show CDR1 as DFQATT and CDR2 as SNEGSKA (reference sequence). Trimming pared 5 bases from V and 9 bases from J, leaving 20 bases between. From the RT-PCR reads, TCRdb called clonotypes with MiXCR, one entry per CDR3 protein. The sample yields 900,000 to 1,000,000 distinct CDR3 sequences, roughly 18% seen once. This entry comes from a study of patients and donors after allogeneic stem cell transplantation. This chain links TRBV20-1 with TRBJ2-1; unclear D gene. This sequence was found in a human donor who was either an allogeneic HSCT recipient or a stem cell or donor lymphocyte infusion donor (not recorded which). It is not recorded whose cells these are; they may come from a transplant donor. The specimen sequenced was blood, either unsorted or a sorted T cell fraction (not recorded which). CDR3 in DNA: TGCAGTGCTCTTTCTGGTTTCCTCCGTACTGAGCAGTTCTTC. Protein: CSALSGFLRTEQFF.